The clone carrying this T cell receptor (beta chain) turned up a few times. A sort by CD45RO/CCR7/CD25/CD127/CD95/CD27 yielded CD4+ naive, central memory, regulatory and stem cell-like memory cells. Sorting produced populations that all topped 98% purity. The data derive from a study of beta chain features in type 1 diabetes. The sequenced template was cDNA made from the entire isolated RNA. The table came from immunoSEQ multiplex PCR; TCRdb's copy has only in-frame clones and leaves some out. The sample yields approximately 40,000 clones, roughly 50% seen once. Sequencing used stem cell memory CD4+ T cells from blood. The sequence was collected from a woman younger than 45 in good health.

The CDR3 nucleotides read TGCAGCGTTGGAGCGGGAGGGGGAGAGACCCAGTACTTC. This codes for CSVGAGGGETQYF. This sequence joins TRBV29-1 and TRBJ2-5; 10 bases map to TRBD2. Trimming cost V 4 bases and J 4 bases; bases outside gene matches: 3. Germline CDR1 and CDR2: SQVTM and ANQGSEA. There are 13 residues in the CDR3. Full variable domain (remainder filled in from reference TRBV29-1 and TRBJ2-5): SAVISQKPSRDICQRGTSLTIQCQVDSQVTMMFWYRQQPGQSLTLIATANQGSEATYESGFVIDKFPISRPNLTFSTLTVSNMSPEDSSIYLCSVGAGGGETQYFGPGTRLLVL.